This T cell receptor (beta chain) was sequenced in a study of T-cell reconstitution after alpha-beta-depleted transplantation in children (dated by TCRdb to the mid-2010s). Broadly, across the study: Using TCR repertoire profiling, the study quantitatively followed how T-cell immune reconstitution unfolded in children after TCRalphabeta/CD19-depleted allogeneic hematopoietic cell transplantation. Overall study outcomes, separate from this receptor: About two months after transplant, the apparently early recovery of alphabetaT-cell counts reportedly depended on just several hundred clones that had expanded rapidly and came from non-depleted graft cells. The frequencies of hyperexpanded clones fell over the following months, and after one year, T-cell counts and TCRbeta diversity were mostly attributed to newly produced T cells. The high TCRbeta diversity at day 60 in some patients was ascribed to recipient T cells and intrathymic progenitors that had survived conditioning.

Receptors were amplified or captured by PCR. Sequenced using an Illumina HiSeq 2500. Molecular barcoding was employed in the preparation of TCR libraries, with unique molecular identifiers being used to normalize TCRbeta repertoire quantification. Through fastp at Q25 and MiXCR, TCRdb rebuilt clones from the public reads, retaining in-frame beta chains. Each entry is one CDR3 protein sequence, shown with its most common DNA and genes. This sample comprises approximately 500,000 distinct CDR3 sequences, 10% of them detected only once. The top ten hold roughly 2.1% of the sample. This sample's treatment or condition label indicates: allogeneic hematopoietic cell transplantation with graft depleted of TCRalphabeta T cells and CD19 B cells. The children who served as transplant recipients had been given grafts of TCRalphabeta/CD19-depleted allogeneic hematopoietic cells. From cysteine to phenylalanine, the CDR3 is 16 amino acids long. The CDR3 DNA has 48 bases and is translated from base 1. The germline V gene encodes CDR1 SGHRS and CDR2 YFSETQ. Cut back by 4 bases and 0 bases, the V and J ends lie 16 bases apart.

In its sample, this clonotype was seen many times. The target of this receptor is not known. The input lacks base qualities; no much larger clone sits a single base away. The sequence was collected from a child aged 2-15 years with inherited bone marrow failure, due to receive a stem cell transplant. The V and J segments used are TRBV5-1 and TRBJ1-1; the D gene is perhaps TRBD1, on 6 matching bases. The sequencing here drew on PBMCs, taken before TCRalphabeta/CD19-depleted stem cell transplant. Read as DNA, the sequence is TGCGCCAGCAGCCCAGCATCGACAGGCATGAACACTGAAGCTTTCTTT. It encodes CASSPASTGMNTEAFF. Here the CDR3 is joined to the reference TRBV5-1 and TRBJ1-1 genes, and the full variable domain is: KAGVTQTPRYLIKTRGQQVTLSCSPISGHRSVSWYQQTPGQGLQFLFEYFSETQRNKGNFPGRFSGRQFSNSRSEMNVSTLELGDSALYLCASSPASTGMNTEAFFGQGTRLTVV.